This paragraph covers one T cell receptor beta chain sequence. The target antigen is unknown. The primer mix had 60 Vbeta and 13 Jbeta primers. The repertoire was sequenced with immunoSEQ multiplex PCR; TCRdb's copy has only in-frame clones and lacks some. The table records over 200,000 clones, about 72% of them present only once. This entry comes from a study of cytomegalovirus exposure and HLA in healthy donors. Study background: Prior work identified around 100 million unique TCR beta sequences in around 170 million T cells.

General study results and limits: Prediction of most subjects' HLA-A and HLA-B alleles by TCR beta sequences was reportedly accurate.

V trimming: 7 bases; J trimming: 3 bases; junction bases outside the gene matches: 9. CDR1 and CDR2 from the germline V gene are SGDLS and YYNGEE. This CDR3 contains 14 residues. The sample was PBMCs. The rearrangement links TRBV9 to TRBJ2-7; 8 positions agree with TRBD1. This receptor was taken from a male donor in good health and CMV-seronegative. The CDR3 here is CASSQGDRDYEQYF. The CDR3 coding sequence is TGTGCCAGCTCACAGGGGGACCGAGACTACGAGCAGTACTTC.